This record covers a single T cell receptor beta chain. Its antigen is unknown. The protocol was immunoSEQ multiplex PCR, while the TCRdb copy is restricted to in-frame clones and leaves out a portion. The top ten clones hold 1.3% to 1.5% of a sample with 150,000 to 200,000 clones, roughly 90% of them seen once. V lost 6 bases and J lost 5; bases outside the gene matches: 4. CDR1 is SQVTM and CDR2 is ANQGSEA in the germline V gene. The CDR3 runs 12 residues. This entry is derived from a study of T cell responses to AZD1222 COVID-19 vaccine. The study's findings and limits: Clonal diversity was possibly underestimated, and the donors were mostly white British, with more females.

Specimen: peripheral blood, collected on day 0 of AZD1222 vaccination. The chain employs TRBV29-1 and TRBJ2-7; 10 bases agree with TRBD2. The sequence came from an adult in good health. CDR3 in DNA: TGCAGCGTAAGCGGGGGGGGCCACGAGCAGTACTTC. As protein: CSVSGGGHEQYF.